These T cell receptor beta chains were read from a single sample in a study of CD8+ T cells in alopecia areata. Sequencing used immunoSEQ multiplex PCR; TCRdb keeps in-frame clones, though not all of them. This table has about 280,000 clones, 58% appearing once. Material: CD4+ T cells sorted from blood, obtained at week 24, from a patient treated with tofacitinib. The receptor source for this set is a human donor with alopecia areata. CDR3s include the opening cysteine and the closing phenylalanine or tryptophan. The D gene is left open where the match is weak.

J gene: TRBJ1-2; V gene: TRBV6-1; D gene: .; CDR3 protein: CASTVDGHGYTF
J gene: TRBJ2-1; V gene: TRBV2; D gene: TRBD1; CDR3 protein: CASSEGGQGGGEQFF
J gene: TRBJ2-5; V gene: TRBV29-1; D gene: TRBD1; CDR3 protein: CSVSDRDRQETQYF
J gene: TRBJ2-5; V gene: TRBV15; D gene: .; CDR3 protein: CATSPSRETQYF
J gene: TRBJ1-1; V gene: TRBV30; D gene: .; CDR3 protein: CAWSPGVNTEAFF
J gene: TRBJ2-7; V gene: TRBV27; D gene: .; CDR3 protein: CASSQPAGVGYEQYF
J gene: TRBJ1-1; V gene: TRBV6-6; D gene: .; CDR3 protein: CASSPNEGTEAFF
J gene: TRBJ2-7; V gene: TRBV7-2; D gene: .; CDR3 protein: CASSLVEGYEQYF
J gene: TRBJ2-5; V gene: TRBV2; D gene: .; CDR3 protein: CASTTAGETQYF
J gene: TRBJ1-2; V gene: TRBV29-1; D gene: .; CDR3 protein: CSVGGPANYGYTF
J gene: TRBJ2-5; V gene: TRBV5-6; D gene: .; CDR3 protein: CASSFSARETQYF
J gene: TRBJ2-3; V gene: TRBV4-1; D gene: .; CDR3 protein: CASSLGGGGGTDTQYF